The 21 T cell receptor beta chains presented below share a single source sample, sequenced in a study of identical twins (dated by TCRdb to 2016 to 2017). Library preparation used 5' RACE. Sequenced using an Illumina HiSeq 2000. In TCRdb, the public reads were trimmed at Q25 with fastp and aligned with MiXCR, with productive beta chains retained. Under each unique CDR3 protein, matching rows form one entry showing the most common genes and DNA. Counted in this sample were 650,000 to 750,000 distinct CDR3 sequences; approximately 22% of them appeared once. About 4.3% of the sample comes from the top ten. Separately, the same data were catalogued under a study of T cells expressing NK-cell markers.

The sample comprised PBMCs. Receptors were obtained from a woman in her late teens or twenties in good health.

The rearrangement links TRBV5-8 to TRBJ1-1; D gene uncertain. V lost 0 bases and J 7 bases, leaving 10 bases between the germline ends. Germline-derived CDR1 and CDR2 are SGHTS and YDEGEE. The length of the CDR3 is 13 residues. The CDR3 nucleotides are TGTGCCAGCAGCTTGGGACGGAGGATTGAAGCTTTCTTT. Translated: CASSLGRRIEAFF. Together with reference TRBV5-8 and TRBJ1-1, the CDR3 gives the full variable domain: EAGVTQSPTHLIKTRGQQATLRCSPISGHTSVYWYQQALGLGLQFLLWYDEGEERNRGNFPPRFSGRQFPNYSSELNVNALELEDSALYLCASSLGRRIEAFFGQGTRLTVV.

This clonotype was observed at least ten times. The chain has TRBV12-5 and TRBJ1-4; D ambiguous. The germline V gene has CDR1 LGHNT and CDR2 FRNRAP. With 0 bases removed from V and 6 bases from J, the gap between germline ends came to 20 bases. CDR3 length: 18 residues. As DNA, the CDR3 is TGTGCTAGTGGTTTGGTATATGACGGCGCGGTCCCCCATGAAAAACTGTTTTTT. It codes for CASGLVYDGAVPHEKLFF.

The V gene is TRBV29-1, the J gene TRBJ2-7, with TRBD1 as a possible D gene (6 bases). The CDR3 extends over 13 amino acids. Germline assignment: CDR1 SQVTM and CDR2 ANQGSEA. V was trimmed by 3 bases and J by 3 bases, leaving 12 bases between them. The CDR3 loop is CSVETGAFYEQYF. The DNA for the CDR3 is TGCAGCGTTGAGACAGGAGCTTTCTACGAGCAGTACTTC.

This rearrangement joins TRBV4-3 to TRBJ2-2; D possibly corresponds to TRBD1 (5 bases). V was shortened by 7 bases and J by 1 base, with 16 bases between the two germline ends. CDR3 length equals 16 residues. CDR1 LGHNA and CDR2 YSLEER come from the germline V gene. Written as DNA, the CDR3 is TGCGCCAGCACCCCAGCGCAGGGAAAGAACACCGGGGAGCTGTTTTTT. Its protein is CASTPAQGKNTGELFF.

Many counts were recorded for this clonotype. V and J are TRBV29-1 and TRBJ2-7; D perhaps matches TRBD2 (5 bases). The CDR3 runs to 12 residues. The germline gives CDR1 SQVTM, CDR2 ANQGSEA. Trimming stripped 5 bases from V and 2 bases from J, with 10 bases between. For the CDR3, the DNA is TGCAGCGTTTGTGACGGGACCTACGAGCAGTACTTC. This translates into CSVCDGTYEQYF.

In this sample, this clonotype turned up a few times. The rearrangement joins TRBV20-1 to TRBJ2-3; tentative D call: TRBD2 (5 bases). Trimming pared 2 bases from V and 2 bases from J, leaving 11 bases between. The CDR3 contains 14 residues. CDR1 is DFQATT and CDR2 is SNEGSKA in the germline V gene (reference sequence). This CDR3 is CSARHPGNTDTQYF. CDR3 coding DNA: TGCAGTGCTAGACACCCGGGGAACACAGATACGCAGTATTTT.

This clonotype was counted a few times. The V call is TRBV12-3 or TRBV12-4, the J call TRBJ2-1; D uncertain. This CDR3 contains 15 residues. The V end lost 5 bases, the J end lost 4 bases, and 15 bases lay between the germline ends. The CDR3: CASSASRSLYNEQFF. In DNA, the CDR3 is TGTGCCAGCAGTGCGTCTAGGTCCTTATACAATGAGCAGTTCTTC.

This clonotype was seen repeatedly, ten times or more. The J gene is TRBJ1-2, the V gene TRBV20-1; maybe TRBD1 (5 bases). CDR1 DFQATT and CDR2 SNEGSKA come from the germline V gene (reference sequence). The CDR3 totals 13 residues. The V and J ends lost 6 bases and 4 bases respectively, with 15 bases between them. CDR3 bases: TGCAGTGCCAGACCCGGGACTCCCTATGGCTACACCTTC. Translating it yields CSARPGTPYGYTF.

The V gene is TRBV12-3 or TRBV12-4, the J gene TRBJ2-2; weak D call: TRBD2 (5 bases). The CDR3 loop spans 12 amino acids. The germline V and J ends were trimmed by 3 bases and 12 bases, with 11 bases remaining between them. The CDR3 region is CASSLGERKLFF. CDR3 nucleotide sequence: TGTGCCAGCAGTTTGGGAGAAAGGAAGCTGTTTTTT.

V is TRBV7-9 and J is TRBJ1-1; no reliable D call. Germline loops: CDR1 SEHNR, CDR2 FQNEAQ (reference sequence). V was pared by 5 bases and J by 11 bases, with 18 bases between. The CDR3 runs 13 residues. CDR3: CASSADGWQSAFF. The CDR3 region has the DNA TGTGCCAGCAGCGCAGACGGATGGCAAAGTGCTTTCTTT.

On this clonotype: The junction and the germline gene differ at one end; a read error may be behind it. V gene TRBV11-2 combines with J gene TRBJ1-6; the D is unclear. In germline, CDR1 is SGHAT, CDR2 FQNNGV. The CDR3 is made up of 16 amino acids. The CDR3, as DNA: TGTGCGAGCAGCTTAGAACTAGGGTCCTATAATTCACCCCTCCACTTT. Its protein is CASSLELGSYNSPLHF.

The chain links TRBV4-3 to TRBJ2-2; D is unresolved. V was cut by 5 bases and J by 6 bases, with 10 bases left in between. CDR1 is LGHNA, CDR2 YSLEER, per germline. The CDR3 spans 13 residues. The CDR3 loop is CASSLSMAGELFF. In DNA form, the CDR3 reads TGCGCCAGCAGCTTAAGCATGGCCGGGGAGCTGTTTTTT.

This clonotype occurred a few times. The CDR3 DNA reads as TGTGCCAGCAGTCACCGACTAGTTCCCGAGCAGTTCTTC. Its protein is CASSHRLVPEQFF. The chain joins TRBV12-3 or TRBV12-4 to TRBJ2-1, with D tentatively TRBD2 (6 bases). The CDR3 spans 13 residues. V gave up 5 bases and J gave up 10 bases, with 15 bases separating them.

This chain uses TRBV5-1 with TRBJ2-7; D assignment may be TRBD1 or TRBD2 (5 bases each). Germline V gene data show CDR1 as SGHRS and CDR2 as YFSETQ. The CDR3 is made up of 16 amino acids. Trimming left V 1 base short and J 2 bases short, with 16 bases between. The CDR3 sequence: CASSLSVGTQTYEQYF. CDR3 DNA sequence: TGCGCCAGCAGCTTGAGTGTCGGGACCCAGACCTACGAGCAGTACTTC.

This clonotype occurred a few times. The genes are TRBV10-1 and TRBJ1-4, with unresolved D. The germline V gene has CDR1 WNHNN and CDR2 SYGVQD (reference sequence). The V end lost 3 bases, the J end lost 4 bases, and 9 bases lay between the germline ends. The length of the CDR3 is 14 residues. The CDR3 coding sequence is TGCGCCAGCAGTGAAGGACGGAATAATGAAAAACTGTTTTTT. Its translation: CASSEGRNNEKLFF.

This rearrangement joins TRBV11-2 to TRBJ2-1, with D perhaps matching TRBD1 (6 bases). The CDR3 is 14 amino acids. The germline V and J ends were trimmed by 2 bases and 7 bases, with 12 bases remaining between them. Germline V gene data show CDR1 as SGHAT and CDR2 as FQNNGV. This CDR3 is CASSLIQGGNEQFF. The CDR3, as DNA: TGTGCCAGCAGCTTAATACAGGGTGGGAATGAGCAGTTCTTC.

This clonotype was recorded a few times. The chain combines TRBV9 with TRBJ2-3; 7 nucleotides match TRBD2. Germline trimming cut 0 bases from V and 5 bases from J; bases unmatched to any gene: 3. The CDR3 length is 14 residues. Germline V lookup: CDR1 SGDLS, CDR2 YYNGEE. CDR3 bases: TGTGCCAGCAGCGTAGACGCGGGAGTAGATACGCAGTATTTT. It encodes CASSVDAGVDTQYF.

This clonotype was counted only a few times. The J gene is TRBJ2-4, the V gene TRBV12-3 or TRBV12-4; no reliable D call. Trimming removed 1 base at V and 6 bases at J, with 10 bases between. CDR3 length: 14 amino acids. For the CDR3, the DNA is TGTGCCAGCAGTTTAGACCGAGATACAAACATTCAGTACTTC. Its translation: CASSLDRDTNIQYF.

The sample holds one count of this clonotype. V is TRBV20-1 and J is TRBJ2-1; D ambiguous. CDR1 DFQATT and CDR2 SNEGSKA come from the germline V gene (reference sequence). V was cut by 3 bases and J by 3 bases, with 6 bases left in between. This CDR3 is built from 12 residues. The CDR3 here is CSASENYNEQFF. CDR3 sequence (DNA): TGCAGTGCTAGTGAAAACTACAATGAGCAGTTCTTC.

This clonotype was counted a few times. CDR3 sequence: CSGRADTQYF. The CDR3 coding sequence is TGCAGCGGGCGGGCAGATACGCAGTATTTT. The chain joins TRBV29-1 to TRBJ2-3; a weak D match, TRBD2 (5 bases). This CDR3 contains 10 residues. Trimming removed 7 bases from V and 4 bases from J, with 6 bases in between. CDR1 SQVTM and CDR2 ANQGSEA come from the germline V gene.

The V call is TRBV7-9, the J call TRBJ2-2; D unclear. This CDR3 is built from 12 residues. Germline V gives CDR1 SEHNR, CDR2 FQNEAQ (reference sequence). Trimming took 0 bases from V and 6 from J, leaving 2 bases between them. The CDR3 sequence: CASSLASGELFF. In DNA form, the CDR3 reads TGTGCCAGCAGCTTAGCTTCCGGGGAGCTGTTTTTT.